What follows are 5 T cell receptor beta chains derived from one specimen sequenced in a study of T cells in Graves' hyperthyroidism and ophthalmopathy. Researchers amplified the TCR beta CDR3 regions from RNA transcripts. RT-PCR in the first round (using the HTBI primer set) targeted the TCR CDR3. TCRdb called the multiplex PCR reads again in MiXCR, with one record for every CDR3 protein. The sample consists of a few hundred thousand distinct CDR3 sequences, 19% of them appearing once. Sequences were obtained from blood. All receptors come from a woman between 18 and 29 years old with Graves' hyperthyroidism.

At least ten counts were recorded for this clonotype. The chain links TRBV5-1 to TRBJ2-7; 7 nucleotides match TRBD1. This CDR3 has 13 amino acids. The J segment lost 0 bases and the V segment lost 5 bases, leaving 2 bases of the junction unmatched. Germline CDR1 and CDR2: SGHRS and YFSETQ. This chain's CDR3 is CASSKGASYEQYF. DNA for the CDR3: TGCGCCAGCAGTAAGGGGGCCTCCTACGAGCAGTACTTC. The full variable domain, in which reference TRBV5-1 and TRBJ2-7 provide the parts outside the CDR3, is KAGVTQTPRYLIKTRGQQVTLSCSPISGHRSVSWYQQTPGQGLQFLFEYFSETQRNKGNFPGRFSGRQFSNSRSEMNVSTLELGDSALYLCASSKGASYEQYFGPGTRLTVT.

This clonotype was seen ten or more times. The chain links TRBV7-3 to TRBJ2-7; 13 bases map to TRBD2. CDR1 is SGHTA, CDR2 FQGTGA, per germline. With 4 bases clipped from V and 7 bases from J, the junction kept 4 bases outside the gene matches. This CDR3 contains 14 residues. The CDR3 loop is CASSWTSGGGEQYF. Written as DNA, the CDR3 is TGTGCCAGCAGCTGGACTAGCGGGGGAGGGGAGCAGTACTTC.

This clonotype came up many times. This chain links TRBV7-9 with TRBJ2-5; D is unresolved. Trimming took off 3 bases at V and 5 bases at J, with 13 bases between the two ends. The germline V gene encodes CDR1 SEHNR and CDR2 FQNEAQ (reference sequence). The CDR3 length is 14 residues. The CDR3 is CASSFSPGSETQYF. The DNA for the CDR3 is TGTGCCAGCAGCTTCAGTCCGGGTTCCGAGACCCAGTACTTC.

The rearrangement joins TRBV25-1 to TRBJ2-5, with a tentative D call TRBD2 (6 bases). V shed 4 bases and J shed 2 bases, with 11 bases lying between them. Germline V gene sequence: CDR1 MGHDK, CDR2 SYGVNS. The CDR3 is 14 residues long. The CDR3 sequence: CASSARRGQETQYF. In DNA, the CDR3 is TGTGCCAGCAGTGCACGCCGGGGGCAAGAGACCCAGTACTTC. Variable domain in full (rest from reference TRBV25-1 and TRBJ2-5): EADIYQTPRYLVIGTGKKITLECSQTMGHDKMYWYQQDPGMELHLIHYSYGVNSTEKGDLSSESTVSRIRTEHFPLTLESARPSHTSQYLCASSARRGQETQYFGPGTRLLVL.

The V gene is TRBV27, the J gene TRBJ1-1; D remains ambiguous. The CDR3 is 14 amino acids. Deletions cut 5 bases from V and 1 base from J, with 11 bases between. Germline V gene sequence: CDR1 MNHEY, CDR2 SMNVEV (reference sequence). Here the CDR3 reads CASSLLRTNTEAFF. The CDR3 DNA follows: TGTGCCAGCAGTCTTCTAAGGACGAACACTGAAGCTTTCTTT.